These 21 T cell receptor beta chains share one sample of origin, sequenced in a study of shared clonotypes between healthy human individuals. The data were produced by immunoSEQ multiplex PCR, yet TCRdb's version contains in-frame clones alone and is incomplete. The profile shows roughly 500,000 clones, less than 85% of them singletons. The sequencing input was PBMCs. These receptor sequences come from a woman aged 40-49 years in good health. Some clones in this sample may be carry-over from other donors' samples.

J is TRBJ2-1 and V is TRBV11-3; tentatively, D is TRBD2 (6 bases). Between the trimmed V and J ends, which lost 1 base and 4 bases, there was a span of 14 bases. This CDR3 contains 16 residues. CDR1 is SGHNT, CDR2 YENEEA, per germline. The CDR3 spells CASSLGDSRIYNEQFF. The CDR3 DNA sequence: TGTGCCAGCAGCTTAGGGGACTCAAGAATATACAATGAGCAGTTCTTC.

A word on this clone: The same CDR3 is also encoded by other DNA sequences in this sample. V and J are TRBV9 and TRBJ2-7; D unresolved. Germline CDR1 SGDLS, CDR2 YYNGEE. The CDR3 runs to 14 residues. Trimming shortened V by 0 bases and J by 0 bases, and 7 bases separated the two germline ends. The CDR3 protein is CASSVASSSYEQYF. DNA for the CDR3: TGTGCCAGCAGCGTAGCCTCAAGCTCCTACGAGCAGTACTTC.

This chain uses TRBV10-1 with TRBJ2-1; 8 nucleotides line up with TRBD2. Trimming at V came to 3 bases and at J to 3 bases, leaving 4 bases not matched to a gene. CDR1 WNHNN and CDR2 SYGVQD come from the germline V gene (reference sequence). This CDR3 has 15 residues. CDR3 DNA sequence: TGCGCCAGCAGTGAAACGGCGGGAGGCTACAATGAGCAGTTCTTC. Its protein is CASSETAGGYNEQFF.

The V gene is TRBV5-8, the J gene TRBJ2-6; tentatively, D is TRBD1 (5 bases). V shed 4 bases and J shed 1 base, with 6 bases lying between them. In germline, CDR1 is SGHTS, CDR2 YDEGEE. The CDR3 covers 14 residues. CDR3 protein: CASSRQSGANVLTF. As DNA, the CDR3 is TGTGCCAGCAGCCGACAGTCTGGGGCCAACGTCCTGACTTTC. The variable domain in full, completed from reference TRBV5-8 and TRBJ2-6, reads EAGVTQSPTHLIKTRGQQATLRCSPISGHTSVYWYQQALGLGLQFLLWYDEGEERNRGNFPPRFSGRQFPNYSSELNVNALELEDSALYLCASSRQSGANVLTFGAGSRLTVL.

V gene TRBV6-1 combines with J gene TRBJ2-7; TRBD2 is a possible D gene (5 bases). The V gene's germline CDR1 is MNHNS and CDR2 SASEGT. The CDR3 is 13 residues long. V was cut by 5 bases and J by 0 bases, with 8 bases left in between. The CDR3 bases are TGTGCCAGCAGTTTAGCGCTCTCCTACGAGCAGTACTTC. This encodes CASSLALSYEQYF.

The chain uses TRBV5-1 and TRBJ2-5, with TRBD2 as a possible D gene (5 bases). Between the trimmed V and J ends, which lost 5 bases and 4 bases, there was a span of 12 bases. CDR3 length: 13 amino acids. Per germline, CDR1 SGHRS and CDR2 YFSETQ. For the CDR3, the DNA is TGCGCCAGCAGTGTGGCGGGTCGAGAGACCCAGTACTTC. Amino acid sequence: CASSVAGRETQYF.

This clone was seen once. The V gene is TRBV6-1, the J gene TRBJ2-7; 9 bases line up with TRBD1. CDR3 length: 17 amino acids. Trimming took 4 bases from V and 3 from J; bases not matched to a gene: 13. The V gene's germline CDR1 is MNHNS and CDR2 SASEGT. As DNA, the CDR3 is TGTGCCAGCAGTGGAACCCCCGGGACAGGGACCCTCTACGAGCAGTACTTC. The encoded protein is CASSGTPGTGTLYEQYF.

This rearrangement joins TRBV2 to TRBJ2-7, with D perhaps matching TRBD1 (7 bases). Between the trimmed V and J ends, which lost 2 bases and 1 base, there was a span of 12 bases. Germline V CDR1 and CDR2: SNHLY, FYNNEI. The CDR3 runs 15 residues. CDR3 amino acids: CASSELQGGSYEQYF. Here the CDR3 DNA reads TGTGCCAGCAGTGAACTTCAGGGGGGTTCCTACGAGCAGTACTTC.

V is TRBV30 and J is TRBJ1-2, with 7 bases lining up with TRBD1. V shed 3 bases, J shed 2 bases, and the junction held 6 bases outside the gene matches. The germline V gene encodes CDR1 GTSNPN and CDR2 SVGIG (reference sequence). The CDR3 runs 14 residues. CDR3 in DNA: TGTGCCTGGAGCCCTCTGACAGGGAACTATGGCTACACCTTC. Translated, it gives CAWSPLTGNYGYTF.

This clone was counted many times. The rearrangement uses TRBV25-1 and TRBJ2-7, with D uncertain. CDR1 MGHDK and CDR2 SYGVNS come from the germline V gene. The CDR3 has 13 residues. The V and J ends lost 3 bases and 5 bases respectively, with 11 bases between them. The CDR3: CASSDRAVNEQYF. The CDR3 DNA reads as TGTGCCAGCAGTGATCGGGCGGTCAACGAGCAGTACTTC.

The V call is TRBV6-5, the J call TRBJ2-7; 11 bases match TRBD2. Germline CDR1 and CDR2: MNHEY and SVGAGI. The V and J ends lost 8 bases and 3 bases, in that order; junction bases with no gene match: 3. The CDR3 is 13 residues long. CDR3 sequence reads: CASRGLADYEQYF. CDR3 in DNA: TGTGCCAGCCGGGGACTAGCGGACTACGAGCAGTACTTC.

This chain joins TRBV7-2 and TRBJ2-5; D not certain. The CDR3 has 13 residues. Trimming pared 2 bases from V and 1 base from J, leaving 5 bases between. Germline V CDR1 and CDR2: SGHTA, FQGNSA. CDR3 in amino acids: CASSLMSQETQYF. Here the CDR3 DNA reads TGTGCCAGCAGCTTAATGTCCCAAGAGACCCAGTACTTC.

This chain connects TRBV30 to TRBJ2-7; D is perhaps TRBD2 (6 bases). V dropped 5 bases and J dropped 1 base, with 21 bases sitting between them. The germline V gene has CDR1 GTSNPN and CDR2 SVGIG (reference sequence). CDR3 length equals 16 residues. CDR3 region: CAWAPRRGRPSYEQYF. The CDR3 DNA sequence: TGTGCCTGGGCGCCCCGCCGTGGGAGGCCGTCCTACGAGCAGTACTTC.

V usage is TRBV10-1 and J usage is TRBJ2-2; D unresolved. Germline values: CDR1 WNHNN, CDR2 SYGVQD (reference sequence). Trimming removed 11 bases from V and 0 bases from J, with 13 bases in between. There are 14 residues in the CDR3. The CDR3 DNA is TGCGCCTGTCCCAGGTCATCGAACACCGGGGAGCTGTTTTTT. Translating gives CACPRSSNTGELFF.

The V and J genes are TRBV6-5 and TRBJ1-3; D possibly corresponds to TRBD1 (6 bases). The CDR3 totals 14 residues. Between the trimmed V and J ends, which lost 2 bases and 4 bases, there was a span of 9 bases. The germline gives CDR1 MNHEY, CDR2 SVGAGI. CDR3 protein: CASSYTGSGNTIYF. DNA for the CDR3: TGTGCCAGCAGTTACACAGGGTCGGGAAACACCATATATTTT.

The rearrangement uses TRBV10-3 and TRBJ2-1; 10 bases line up with TRBD1. Germline loops: CDR1 ENHRY, CDR2 SYGVKD. V was pared by 5 bases and J by 0 bases, with 7 bases of the junction left unmatched. This CDR3 spans 17 amino acids. DNA for the CDR3: TGTGCCATCAGTCCCGGGACAGGGGTAAGCTCCTACAATGAGCAGTTCTTC. It translates to CAISPGTGVSSYNEQFF.

This chain links TRBV30 with TRBJ2-7; D unresolved. The germline CDR1 and CDR2 sequences are GTSNPN and SVGIG (reference sequence). The V end lost 4 bases, the J end lost 4 bases, and 11 bases lay between the germline ends. This CDR3 comprises 12 residues. This CDR3 reads CAWKARAYEQYF. The CDR3, as DNA: TGTGCCTGGAAGGCCCGGGCTTACGAGCAGTACTTC.

CDR3 in amino acids: CASSDLQETQYF. DNA for the CDR3: TGTGCCAGCAGTGATCTGCAAGAGACCCAGTACTTC. The chain couples TRBV25-1 to TRBJ2-5; D remains ambiguous. The CDR3 has 12 amino acids. With 3 bases removed from V and 2 bases from J, the gap between germline ends came to 4 bases. Germline CDR1 and CDR2: MGHDK and SYGVNS. The variable domain in full, completed from reference TRBV25-1 and TRBJ2-5, reads EADIYQTPRYLVIGTGKKITLECSQTMGHDKMYWYQQDPGMELHLIHYSYGVNSTEKGDLSSESTVSRIRTEHFPLTLESARPSHTSQYLCASSDLQETQYFGPGTRLLVL.

The V call is TRBV5-1, the J call TRBJ1-1; D is possibly TRBD1 (6 bases). Trimming shortened V by 0 bases and J by 0 bases, and 12 bases separated the two germline ends. The CDR3 is 16 amino acids. Germline loops: CDR1 SGHRS, CDR2 YFSETQ. Here the CDR3 reads CASSLAGQLMNTEAFF. The CDR3 DNA reads as TGCGCCAGCAGCTTGGCGGGACAACTTATGAACACTGAAGCTTTCTTT.

V and J are TRBV5-1 and TRBJ1-2, with D unresolved. The germline V gene encodes CDR1 SGHRS and CDR2 YFSETQ. Trimming left V 0 bases short and J 8 bases short, with 11 bases between. CDR3 length equals 13 residues. As DNA, the CDR3 is TGCGCCAGCAGCTTGGCGGCGACTAGCGGCTACACCTTC. It encodes CASSLAATSGYTF.

V gene TRBV6-1 combines with J gene TRBJ1-1; no firm D call. V was cut by 0 bases and J by 0 bases, with 2 bases left in between. The germline gives CDR1 MNHNS, CDR2 SASEGT. This CDR3 spans 13 amino acids. The CDR3 region has the DNA TGTGCCAGCAGTGAAGCGCTGAACACTGAAGCTTTCTTT. Residues: CASSEALNTEAFF.